This T cell receptor (beta chain) was retrieved from a study of T cell responses to AZD1222 COVID-19 vaccine. Study-wide points: Most donors were white British, females outnumbered males, and clonal diversity was possibly underestimated. Only a handful of individuals given AZD1222 were seropositive at baseline.

Sequenced by immunoSEQ multiplex PCR; TCRdb stores in-frame clones only, minus some. The table records fewer than 110,000 clones, roughly 90% of them present only once. With regard to this clone: What it recognizes is unknown.

The ends were cut back, 1 base at V and 13 bases at J, with 11 bases in the middle. This CDR3 is 13 amino acids long. Looked up from germline, CDR1 is SGHVS and CDR2 is FQNEAQ. The sample was peripheral blood, taken on day 0 of AZD1222 vaccination. The source of this sequence is an adult in good health. This chain links TRBV7-8 with TRBJ1-6, with D unclear. The CDR3, as DNA: TGTGCCAGCAGCTTAGAACTCCCCCTGCCCCTCCACTTT. It translates to CASSLELPLPLHF.